The present T cell receptor beta chain was sequenced within a study of cytomegalovirus exposure and HLA in healthy donors. Study findings and constraints: Presence/absence analyses took donor sequencing depth as roughly uniform. TCR beta V segments were, for the most part, productive about 90% or about 30% of the time in an earlier analysis. The later analysis indicated that the majority of CMV-associated TCR beta chains appeared HLA-restricted. High specificity and sensitivity for cytomegalovirus status were reported for the classifier.

In the case of this clone: Antigen unknown.

A multiplex PCR was run with 60 Vbeta primers and 13 Jbeta primers. Data came from immunoSEQ multiplex PCR; TCRdb stores just in-frame clones and leaves some out. The data hold about 140,000 clones, with 75% to 85% observed a single time. Unmatched junction bases numbered 6, after V lost 4 bases and J lost 5 bases. From germline, CDR1 is SGHNT and CDR2 YYREEE (reference sequence). The CDR3 runs to 14 residues. The rearrangement joins TRBV5-4 to TRBJ2-1; 7 positions agree with TRBD1. Sequenced material: PBMCs. The receptor was derived from a man aged 35 to 55 in good health and CMV-seronegative. CDR3 sequence: CASSPRDSHNEQFF. CDR3 DNA sequence: TGTGCCAGCAGCCCCCGGGACAGTCACAATGAGCAGTTCTTC.